Only a few counts were recorded for the clone carrying this T cell receptor (beta chain). Antigen specificity is unknown. CDR3 and TCR beta VDJ profiling relied on a genomic DNA template. TCRdb re-derived calls from the reads in MiXCR, one entry per CDR3 protein. The sample lists some 140,000 distinct CDR3 sequences, about 54% seen once, with approximately 12% in the top ten. This entry is derived from a study of CD8+CD57+ T cells in acquired aplastic anemia. Study results and caveats: Roughly 30 CD8+ CDR3 sequences occurred in both the patients and the controls.

Previously, flow cytometry had revealed CD8+CD57+ cell expansion in the patients chosen for sequencing. With 6 bases removed from V and 8 bases from J, the gap between germline ends came to 13 bases. CDR1 is MNHNS, CDR2 SASEGT, per germline. The CDR3 consists of 12 residues. Sequencing was performed on sorted CD4+, CD8+, or CD8+CD57+ T cells (not recorded which) from PBMCs. The chain employs TRBV6-1 and TRBJ1-2; no definite D call. This receptor was obtained from a human donor with aplastic anemia. The CDR3 nucleotides are TGTGCCAGCAGGGGCACGGTAGGAGGCTACACCTTC. It translates to CASRGTVGGYTF.